This is a list of T cell receptor beta chains from one sample in a study of T-cell reconstitution after alpha-beta-depleted transplantation in children. Each CDR3 protein gets one entry after TCRdb re-called the PCR reads with MiXCR. The table has roughly 340,000 distinct CDR3 sequences, roughly 15% seen once; the top ten hold 35% to 50%. The source material was PBMCs, mostly from graft donor cells, sampled 360 days after TCRalphabeta/CD19-depleted stem cell transplant. The source is a male patient between 2 and 9 years old who had a stem cell transplant for acute lymphoblastic leukemia, so the T cells may come from the graft donor. Both conserved end residues are part of each CDR3. A D gene is named only where the DNA matches it firmly. Some rows have no size entry. The others give once, few or many, or a class for an expanded clone.

size	V	D	J	DNA	CDR3
.	TRBV5-1	TRBD1	TRBJ2-7	TGCGCCAGCAGCTACGGCACAGGGGCCCCCTACGAGCAGTACTTC	CASSYGTGAPYEQYF
.	TRBV12-3/TRBV12-4	.	TRBJ2-7	TGTGCCAGCAGTTTAGCGCCGGGGGCCGGCTACGAGCAGTACTTC	CASSLAPGAGYEQYF
many	TRBV29-1	TRBD2	TRBJ2-1	TGCAGCGTTGAAACGGAGCGGGAGGTATTCAATGAGCAGTTCTTC	CSVETEREVFNEQFF
.	TRBV30	TRBD1	TRBJ1-4	TGTGCCTGGAGTGGCGGGGGACAGCTTAATGAAAAACTGTTTTTT	CAWSGGGQLNEKLFF
few	TRBV5-6	.	TRBJ2-6	TGTGCCAGCAGCTTGAAAGGACTGGGCCGAGGGGCCAACGTCCTGACTTTC	CASSLKGLGRGANVLTF
few	TRBV5-1	.	TRBJ1-2	TGCGCCAGCAGCATGGACAACGCCAATGGCTACACCTTC	CASSMDNANGYTF
.	TRBV29-1	.	TRBJ1-1	TGCAGCGTTGGCTGGGTTAACACTGAAGCTTTCTTT	CSVGWVNTEAFF
.	TRBV7-9	.	TRBJ1-2	TGTGCCAGCAGCTCAAGTATACAGGGACCTTATGGCTACACCTTC	CASSSSIQGPYGYTF
.	TRBV27	.	TRBJ1-5	TGTGCCAGCAGTTTAGGGTGGAATCAGCCCCAGCATTTT	CASSLGWNQPQHF
.	TRBV6-5	.	TRBJ2-3	TGTGCCAGCAGTTACGGGTCGGAGCGAAATACGCAGTATTTT	CASSYGSERNTQYF
.	TRBV28	TRBD2	TRBJ2-7	TGTGCCAGCAGTTTAGAGGTCAGGACTAGCGGCCTTCCTTACGAGCAGTACTTC	CASSLEVRTSGLPYEQYF
.	TRBV27	TRBD2	TRBJ2-5	TGTGCCAGCAGTCGGACTAGCGGGACAGAGACCCAGTACTTC	CASSRTSGTETQYF
medium-sized	TRBV7-9	.	TRBJ2-5	TGTGCCAGCAGCCCAGGGACGTATCAAGAGACCCAGTACTTC	CASSPGTYQETQYF
.	TRBV20-1	TRBD1	TRBJ2-1	TGCAGTGCTCTCTTGACAGGGCGCAGGCCCAATGAGCAGTTCTTC	CSALLTGRRPNEQFF
few	TRBV28	TRBD1	TRBJ1-5	TGTGCCAGCAGTTTTAGGGGGCTTGTTGATCCCCAGCATTTT	CASSFRGLVDPQHF
.	TRBV7-6	.	TRBJ2-3	TGTGCCAGCAGCTTTACAGGGACGCCAGATACGCAGTATTTT	CASSFTGTPDTQYF
.	TRBV9	.	TRBJ2-1	TGTGCCAGCAGCGTAGAGGGCTCCCAAGGCAATGAGCAGTTCTTC	CASSVEGSQGNEQFF
few	TRBV20-1	.	TRBJ2-7	TGCAGTGCTAGAGCCCGACACGAGTCCTACGAGCAGTACTTC	CSARARHESYEQYF
.	TRBV7-3	.	TRBJ2-5	TGTGCCAGCAGCTTTACCCGGCAAGAGACCCAGTACTTC	CASSFTRQETQYF
.	TRBV28	.	TRBJ1-5	TGTGCCAGCAGTTTGGGTGGTGGGCTTGGACAGCCCCAGCATTTT	CASSLGGGLGQPQHF
.	TRBV7-2	.	TRBJ2-1	TGTGCCAGCAGCCAGGGGTCCAGGAATGAGCAGTTCTTC	CASSQGSRNEQFF
few	TRBV10-3	TRBD2	TRBJ2-5	TGTGCCATCAGTGGGGGAGGGGAAGAGACCCAGTACTTC	CAISGGGEETQYF
many	TRBV5-1	.	TRBJ2-3	TGCGCCAGCAGCTTGACCCCATCAGGTAACGGTGGAGATACGCAGTATTTT	CASSLTPSGNGGDTQYF
few	TRBV20-1	TRBD2	TRBJ2-3	TGCAGTGCTAGAGATCCTCCTAGCGGGAGTTTTGTAGATACGCAGTATTTT	CSARDPPSGSFVDTQYF
many	TRBV6-5	TRBD2	TRBJ2-3	TGTGCCAGCGGGCGGGAGGAAGATACGCAGTATTTT	CASGREEDTQYF
.	TRBV20-1	.	TRBJ2-7	TGCAGTGCTAGGTTCAGACCTAGCTCCTACGAGCAGTACTTC	CSARFRPSSYEQYF